This T cell receptor beta chain originates from a study of blood T cell repertoires in COVID-19. Per the authors' pipeline: It was from reference gene primer amplification that nucleated cell counts were estimated. Sequencing used immunoSEQ multiplex PCR; TCRdb keeps in-frame clones, though not all of them. The V and J calls and the clone size are those of that table, but D and trimming were determined from the DNA. The profile shows 120,000 or so clones, less than 90% of them singletons. The V and J ends lost 0 bases and 0 bases respectively, with 9 bases between them. From germline, CDR1 is SGHRS and CDR2 YFSETQ. CDR3 length: 16 residues.

The material sequenced was peripheral blood. The TCR was taken from an elderly man with active or convalescent COVID-19. The chain links TRBV5-1 to TRBJ1-4; D unclear. CDR3 sequence reads: CASSLVQAATNEKLFF. The CDR3 coding sequence is TGCGCCAGCAGCTTGGTTCAGGCCGCAACTAATGAAAAACTGTTTTTT.